A selection of T cell receptor beta chains follows, all from one sample in a study of cytomegalovirus exposure and HLA in healthy donors. Clones were read by immunoSEQ multiplex PCR, and TCRdb kept only the in-frame ones, dropping some. Of some 99,000 clones in the sample, around 74% were seen once. Specimen: PBMCs. These receptors came from a male donor in good health and CMV-seronegative. CDR3s include the opening cysteine and the closing phenylalanine or tryptophan. The D gene is left open where the match is weak. Rows give clone size only sometimes, using once, few, many, or a class for an expanded clone.

j_gene	d_gene	v_gene	abundance	CDR3aa	CDR3nt
TRBJ2-7	.	TRBV18	few	CASSPGGPLYEQYF	TGTGCCAGCTCACCCGGGGGGCCCCTCTACGAGCAGTACTTC
TRBJ1-5	.	TRBV2	.	CASSRTADQPQHF	TGTGCCAGCAGTAGGACAGCAGATCAGCCCCAGCATTTT
TRBJ2-2	.	TRBV5-6	.	CASSLVAENTGELFF	TGTGCCAGCAGCTTGGTGGCCGAGAACACCGGGGAGCTGTTTTTT
TRBJ1-2	.	TRBV6-1	.	CASRNTGYNYGYTF	TGTGCCAGCAGGAACACAGGGTACAACTATGGCTACACCTTC
TRBJ1-1	TRBD1	TRBV28	.	CASRGWTGGPRNTEAFF	TGTGCCAGCAGGGGCTGGACAGGGGGCCCTCGGAACACTGAAGCTTTCTTT
TRBJ2-2	TRBD2	TRBV29-1	once	CSVSPSGRLAGELFF	TGCAGCGTGAGTCCTAGCGGGAGGTTGGCCGGGGAGCTGTTTTTT
TRBJ2-4	.	TRBV28	.	CASTKGGVAKNIQYF	TGTGCCAGCACCAAAGGAGGGGTAGCCAAAAACATTCAGTACTTC
TRBJ1-1	TRBD1	TRBV19	.	CASRGQGTEAFF	TGTGCCAGTAGAGGACAGGGCACTGAAGCTTTCTTT
TRBJ1-2	TRBD1	TRBV4-1	.	CASSQIRFPGQAFVGYTF	TGCGCCAGCAGCCAAATAAGGTTTCCGGGACAGGCCTTCGTTGGCTACACCTTC
TRBJ2-1	TRBD2	TRBV30	once	CAWTGGGTSSSEQFF	TGTGCCTGGACTGGTGGAGGGACTAGCAGTAGTGAGCAGTTCTTC
TRBJ2-6	.	TRBV4-1	.	CASSQRGHPVGSGANVLTF	TGCGCCAGCAGCCAACGGGGACACCCCGTAGGTTCTGGGGCCAACGTCCTGACTTTC
TRBJ2-3	TRBD2	TRBV9	.	CASSPLAGSTDTQYF	TGTGCCAGCAGCCCCTTAGCGGGGAGCACAGATACGCAGTATTTT
TRBJ2-1	.	TRBV29-1	.	CSVEEPEQFF	TGCAGCGTTGAGGAGCCGGAGCAGTTCTTC
TRBJ1-5	.	TRBV28	.	CASTPERGSSPQHF	TGTGCCAGCACACCGGAAAGGGGAAGCTCGCCCCAGCATTTT
TRBJ1-2	.	TRBV13	.	CASSLTSGRRNHANYGYTF	TGTGCCAGCAGCTTAACATCAGGCCGCCGAAATCATGCTAACTATGGCTACACCTTC
TRBJ1-1	TRBD1	TRBV6-5	.	CASRQWTGRLTEAFF	TGTGCCAGCAGACAATGGACAGGGCGGTTGACTGAAGCTTTCTTT
TRBJ1-1	TRBD1	TRBV19	.	CASSIFGQGTEAFF	TGTGCCAGTAGTATTTTTGGACAGGGAACTGAAGCTTTCTTT
TRBJ2-1	TRBD2	TRBV18	.	CASSPQSGEAYNEQFF	TGTGCCAGCTCACCACAAAGCGGGGAAGCCTACAATGAGCAGTTCTTC
TRBJ1-1	.	TRBV30	.	CAWSVSRGTEAFF	TGTGCCTGGAGTGTATCTCGGGGCACTGAAGCTTTCTTT
TRBJ2-5	.	TRBV14	.	CASSPLGVETQYF	TGTGCCAGCAGCCCACTAGGAGTAGAGACCCAGTACTTC
TRBJ2-7	.	TRBV27	.	CASSPGRGGYEQYF	TGTGCCAGCAGTCCGGGTAGAGGGGGCTACGAGCAGTACTTC
TRBJ2-7	TRBD1	TRBV27	.	CASSPGQGPYEQYF	TGTGCCAGCAGTCCGGGACAGGGGCCGTACGAGCAGTACTTC
TRBJ1-4	.	TRBV5-1	.	CASSLGQDNEKLFF	TGCGCCAGCAGCTTGGGGCAGGATAATGAAAAACTGTTTTTT
TRBJ1-5	TRBD1	TRBV7-6	.	CASSFGTGGLEPQHF	TGTGCCAGCAGCTTCGGGACAGGGGGTCTTGAGCCCCAGCATTTT
TRBJ2-1	.	TRBV29-1	.	CSVGGRYNEQFF	TGCAGCGTTGGAGGGAGGTACAATGAGCAGTTCTTC
TRBJ1-5	.	TRBV28	.	CASKSSGTGKQPQHF	TGTGCCAGCAAATCGTCGGGCACAGGGAAGCAGCCCCAGCATTTT
TRBJ1-4	.	TRBV5-1	.	CASSLGRTGNINEKLFF	TGCGCCAGCAGCTTGGGTCGAACAGGGAACATTAATGAAAAACTGTTTTTT
TRBJ1-5	.	TRBV7-3	once	CASSLGPGANQPQHF	TGTGCCAGCAGCTTAGGGCCAGGGGCTAATCAGCCCCAGCATTTT
TRBJ2-6	TRBD1	TRBV7-3	once	CASSLGQGTHSGANVLTF	TGTGCCAGCAGCCTCGGACAGGGGACCCACTCTGGGGCCAACGTCCTGACTTTC